This entry lists 21 T cell receptor beta chains sequenced from one sample in a study of blood T cell repertoires in COVID-19. Measured with immunoSEQ multiplex PCR; TCRdb has only the in-frame clones, and not every one. Counted here are 130,000 to 150,000 clones, 84% occurring once; the ten biggest clones make up around 4.8%. The sample taken for sequencing was peripheral blood. The receptors were gathered from a human donor in a cohort sampled during active COVID-19.

This sequence joins TRBV5-1 and TRBJ1-4; TRBD1 matches at 7 bases. The germline gives CDR1 SGHRS, CDR2 YFSETQ. The CDR3 runs 16 residues. The trim removed 4 bases at V and 0 bases at J, leaving 6 bases unmatched. The CDR3 DNA is TGCGCCAGCAGCATAGGACAGGTTGCAACTAATGAAAAACTGTTTTTT. Translation: CASSIGQVATNEKLFF.

V and J are TRBV6-6 and TRBJ2-2; a weak D match, TRBD2 (6 bases). V lost 7 bases to trimming and J lost 3 bases, with 12 bases between them. Per germline, CDR1 MNHNY and CDR2 SVGAGI (reference sequence). This CDR3 spans 14 amino acids. CDR3 sequence: CASTLGGDTGELFF. CDR3 sequence (DNA): TGTGCCAGCACCCTAGGAGGGGACACCGGGGAGCTGTTTTTT.

The chain uses TRBV30 and TRBJ2-4; TRBD2 matches at 7 bases. CDR1 GTSNPN and CDR2 SVGIG come from the germline V gene (reference sequence). The CDR3 is 14 residues long. V shed 0 bases, J shed 6 bases, and the junction held 5 bases outside the gene matches. CDR3: CAWSVTGGANIQYF. The CDR3 region has the DNA TGTGCCTGGAGTGTTACGGGGGGTGCAAACATTCAGTACTTC.

Turning to this clone: A junction boundary mismatches the germline segment, possibly from a read error. The chain links TRBV7-7 to TRBJ2-5; 8 nucleotides line up with TRBD1. The CDR3 covers 15 residues. From germline, CDR1 is SSHAT and CDR2 FNYEAQ (reference sequence). In DNA form, the CDR3 reads TGTGCTAGCAGCCCCGACAGGGGAAGTCAAGAGACCCAGTACTTC. Amino acid sequence: CASSPDRGSQETQYF.

The genes are TRBV6-5 and TRBJ1-2; TRBD1 agrees at 7 bases. The V gene's germline CDR1 is MNHEY and CDR2 SVGAGI. The J segment lost 2 bases and the V segment lost 6 bases, leaving 9 bases of the junction unmatched. The CDR3 loop spans 15 amino acids. CDR3 residues: CASSPQGTQNYGYTF. The CDR3 DNA is TGTGCCAGCAGCCCACAGGGGACTCAGAACTATGGCTACACCTTC.

The V gene is TRBV4-2, the J gene TRBJ2-7, with 7 bases matching TRBD2. V lost 0 bases to trimming and J lost 4 bases; unmatched junction nucleotides: 9. In germline, CDR1 is LGHNA, CDR2 YNFKEQ. The CDR3 consists of 16 residues. The CDR3 region has the DNA TGTGCCAGCAGCCAAGATCAAGCGGGGTCGTCTTACGAGCAGTACTTC. Translation: CASSQDQAGSSYEQYF.

The gene calls are TRBV24-1 and TRBJ2-3, with 9 bases aligning to TRBD1. Looked up from germline, CDR1 is KGHDR and CDR2 is SFDVKD. Trimming at V came to 4 bases and at J to 2 bases, leaving 3 bases not matched to a gene. There are 15 residues in the CDR3. The CDR3 nucleotides read TGTGCCACCAGTGAAGGGACAGGGCTCACAGATACGCAGTATTTT. Encoded protein: CATSEGTGLTDTQYF.

The rearrangement uses TRBV3-1 (or the pseudogene TRBV3-2) and TRBJ2-1; the D is unclear. V shed 5 bases and J shed 4 bases, with 15 bases lying between them. CDR1 is LGHDT, CDR2 YNNKEL, per germline (reference sequence). The CDR3 is 15 residues long. CDR3 sequence (DNA): TGTGCCAGCAGCGGCGTACAGATGGCGTACAATGAGCAGTTCTTC. Amino acid sequence: CASSGVQMAYNEQFF.

V gene TRBV19 combines with J gene TRBJ2-3; TRBD2 aligns across 14 bases. The germline V gene encodes CDR1 LNHDA and CDR2 SQIVND (reference sequence). The CDR3 extends over 15 amino acids. The V and J ends lost 4 bases and 4 bases, in that order; junction bases with no gene match: 1. The CDR3: CASSKTSGGADTQYF. As DNA, the CDR3 is TGTGCCAGTAGTAAGACTAGCGGGGGGGCAGATACGCAGTATTTT.

This rearrangement joins TRBV11-3 to TRBJ2-2, with 9 bases fitting TRBD2. CDR1 is SGHNT, CDR2 YENEEA, per germline. J lost 5 bases, V lost 4 bases, and 2 bases had no gene match. The CDR3 runs to 14 residues. This chain's CDR3 is CASSSSGVTGELFF. DNA for the CDR3: TGTGCCAGCAGCTCTAGCGGGGTGACCGGGGAGCTGTTTTTT.

This rearrangement joins TRBV18 to TRBJ1-1; weak D call: TRBD1 (5 bases). Germline V gives CDR1 KGHSH, CDR2 LQKENI. V lost 4 bases, J lost 3 bases, and 15 bases lay in between. The CDR3 consists of 15 residues. CDR3 coding DNA: TGTGCCAGCTCACTTCAGACAGTTCCCGACACTGAAGCTTTCTTT. Its protein is CASSLQTVPDTEAFF.

The chain uses TRBV6-1 and TRBJ1-2; D gene uncertain. Germline assignment: CDR1 MNHNS and CDR2 SASEGT. This CDR3 region has 15 residues. The V end was cut by 0 bases, the J end by 8 bases, with 16 bases between. The CDR3 loop is CASSEAGRQVAGYTF. CDR3 sequence (DNA): TGTGCCAGCAGTGAAGCGGGTAGGCAGGTAGCGGGCTACACCTTC.

The chain uses TRBV11-3 and TRBJ2-2; 8 bases match TRBD1. CDR3 length: 15 residues. Germline CDR1 reads SGHNT; CDR2 reads YENEEA. Trimming removed 5 bases from V and 4 bases from J; junction bases left unmatched: 6. CDR3 loop: CASSPRTGSTGELFF. CDR3 coding DNA: TGTGCCAGCAGCCCCCGGACAGGGAGCACCGGGGAGCTGTTTTTT.

The J gene is TRBJ2-1, the V gene TRBV4-1; D may be TRBD2 (6 bases). There are 13 residues in the CDR3. Germline V gene data show CDR1 as MGHRA and CDR2 as YSYEKL. V was shortened by 3 bases and J by 11 bases, with 14 bases between the two germline ends. The CDR3 region is CASSHPIWTKQFF. CDR3 sequence (DNA): TGCGCCAGCAGCCACCCTATTTGGACTAAGCAGTTCTTC.

The chain links TRBV5-6 to TRBJ2-2, with 7 bases aligning to TRBD2. The CDR3 has 14 amino acids. The germline CDR1 and CDR2 sequences are SGHDT and YYEEEE. V shed 1 base, J shed 4 bases, and the junction held 1 base outside the gene matches. Written as DNA, the CDR3 is TGTGCCAGCAGCTTGTGGGGGGGCACCGGGGAGCTGTTTTTT. This translates into CASSLWGGTGELFF.

The chain uses TRBV6-1 and TRBJ1-5; 7 bases align to TRBD1. Germline V lookup: CDR1 MNHNS, CDR2 SASEGT. V lost 0 bases and J lost 4; bases outside the gene matches: 3. The CDR3 contains 15 residues. The CDR3, as DNA: TGTGCCAGCAGTGAAGCCGGGACAGAAAATCAGCCCCAGCATTTT. It yields the protein CASSEAGTENQPQHF.

The V gene is TRBV29-1, the J gene TRBJ2-7, with TRBD1 as a possible D gene (6 bases). Trimming removed 4 bases from V and 3 bases from J, with 10 bases in between. The CDR3 is 12 residues long. The germline CDR1 and CDR2 sequences are SQVTM and ANQGSEA. The chain's CDR3 is CSVGPDSYEQYV. As DNA, the CDR3 is TGCAGCGTTGGCCCGGACAGCTACGAGCAGTACGTC.

This clone showed up just a few times. V is TRBV6-5 and J is TRBJ1-2, with 7 bases lining up with TRBD1. The CDR3 is made up of 13 amino acids. Unmatched junction bases numbered 8, after V lost 8 bases and J lost 5 bases. Germline values: CDR1 MNHEY, CDR2 SVGAGI. For the CDR3, the DNA is TGTGCCAGCCAACAGGGGCCGACTTATGGCTACACCTTC. Protein sequence: CASQQGPTYGYTF.

This chain connects TRBV4-1 to TRBJ1-4; 7 nucleotides match TRBD1. This CDR3 contains 15 residues. Germline CDR1 and CDR2: MGHRA and YSYEKL. V lost 2 bases to trimming and J lost 3 bases; unmatched junction nucleotides: 3. The CDR3 here is CASSQLGTANEKLFF. The CDR3 nucleotides read TGCGCCAGCAGCCAACTCGGGACAGCTAATGAAAAACTGTTTTTT.

The count of this clone is one. The chain recombines TRBV28 with TRBJ1-5, with D perhaps TRBD1 (5 bases). The CDR3 is 16 amino acids. The V gene lost 6 bases and the J gene lost 9 bases, with 24 bases spanning the gap. The V gene's germline CDR1 is MDHEN and CDR2 SYDVKM. The CDR3 bases are TGTGCCAGCAGCCACCCGGGGCAGGGTAGGGGAGGGCCCCAGCATTTT. Translating gives CASSHPGQGRGGPQHF.

The rearrangement links TRBV28 to TRBJ1-3; 9 nucleotides agree with TRBD1. This CDR3 has 17 amino acids. Trimming took 6 bases from V and 3 from J; bases not matched to a gene: 12. CDR1 is MDHEN, CDR2 SYDVKM, per germline. The CDR3 DNA is TGTGCCAGCAGGAGCGTAGGACAGGGGTTCTTTGGAAACACCATATATTTT. Translated, it gives CASRSVGQGFFGNTIYF.